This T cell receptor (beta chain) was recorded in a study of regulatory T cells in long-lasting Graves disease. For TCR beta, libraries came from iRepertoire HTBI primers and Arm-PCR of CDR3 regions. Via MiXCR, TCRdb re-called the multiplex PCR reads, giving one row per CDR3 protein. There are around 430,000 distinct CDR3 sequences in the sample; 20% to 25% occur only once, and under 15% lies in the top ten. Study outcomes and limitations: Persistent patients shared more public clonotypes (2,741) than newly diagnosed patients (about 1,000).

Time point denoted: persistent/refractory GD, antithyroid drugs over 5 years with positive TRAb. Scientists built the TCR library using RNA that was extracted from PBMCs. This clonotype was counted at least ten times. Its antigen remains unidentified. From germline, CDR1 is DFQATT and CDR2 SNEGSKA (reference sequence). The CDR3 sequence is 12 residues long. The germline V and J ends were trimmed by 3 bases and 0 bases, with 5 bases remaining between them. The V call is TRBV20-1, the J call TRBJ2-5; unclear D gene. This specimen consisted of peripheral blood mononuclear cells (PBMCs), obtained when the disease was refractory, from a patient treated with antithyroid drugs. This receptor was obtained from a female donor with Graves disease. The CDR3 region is CSASAYQETQYF. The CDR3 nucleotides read TGCAGTGCTAGTGCCTACCAAGAGACCCAGTACTTC.